These 14 T cell receptor beta chains originate from one sample sequenced in a study of shared clonotypes between healthy human individuals. TCRdb keeps only in-frame clones here, not all; method: immunoSEQ multiplex PCR. The table includes some 900,000 clones, 76% detected once. Sequences were obtained from memory CD4+ T cells sorted from blood. Subset described: CD45RA-negative fraction. All receptors derive from a man younger than 30 in good health.

This clone was detected only once. The CDR3 loop reads CASGGAGSYQETQYF. CDR3 in DNA: TGTGCCAGCGGGGGTGCGGGGAGTTACCAAGAGACCCAGTACTTC. This rearrangement joins TRBV7-8 to TRBJ2-5; D might be TRBD2 (6 bases). Germline V gene data show CDR1 as SGHVS and CDR2 as FQNEAQ. V was clipped by 8 bases and J by 0 bases, with 16 bases between them. The CDR3 sequence is 15 residues long.

The chain recombines TRBV6-6 with TRBJ1-4; D is perhaps TRBD1 (6 bases). The germline V and J ends were trimmed by 3 bases and 8 bases, with 13 bases remaining between them. The CDR3 is made up of 14 amino acids. The V gene's germline CDR1 is MNHNY and CDR2 SVGAGI (reference sequence). For the CDR3, the DNA is TGTGCCAGCAGTTATTTACAGGGAGGAGAAAAACTGTTTTTT. Translating it yields CASSYLQGGEKLFF.

At least ten counts were recorded for this clone. This sequence joins TRBV27 and TRBJ2-2, with a tentative D call TRBD1 (6 bases). Between the trimmed V and J ends, which lost 6 bases and 7 bases, there was a span of 15 bases. This CDR3 is built from 14 residues. In germline, CDR1 is MNHEY, CDR2 SMNVEV (reference sequence). In DNA, the CDR3 is TGTGCCAGCAGCCGCAGGGGAACAGGCGGGGAGCTGTTTTTT. Amino acid sequence: CASSRRGTGGELFF.

This sequence joins TRBV7-6 and TRBJ1-1; D might be TRBD1 (5 bases). The CDR3 runs to 13 residues. Trimming stripped 5 bases from V and 4 bases from J, with 11 bases between. Germline CDR1 SGHVS, CDR2 FNYEAQ. The CDR3 loop is CASSLRRGTEAFF. Written as DNA, the CDR3 is TGTGCCAGCAGCCTCAGGAGGGGCACTGAAGCTTTCTTT.

The V and J genes are TRBV19 and TRBJ1-2; TRBD1 aligns across 9 bases. V was pared by 7 bases and J by 3 bases, with 6 bases of the junction left unmatched. The CDR3 covers 14 residues. Germline CDR1 is LNHDA and CDR2 is SQIVND (reference sequence). The chain's CDR3 is CASNPGQGYYGYTF. The CDR3 bases are TGTGCCAGTAATCCGGGACAGGGTTACTATGGCTACACCTTC.

The rearrangement uses TRBV12-5 and TRBJ2-7; unclear D gene. This CDR3 spans 15 amino acids. Trimming removed 0 bases at V and 0 bases at J, with 9 bases between. Germline V gene sequence: CDR1 LGHNT, CDR2 FRNRAP. CDR3 residues: CASGLVSARSYEQYF. The CDR3, as DNA: TGTGCTAGTGGTTTGGTGAGTGCTCGCTCCTACGAGCAGTACTTC.

Remarks on this clone: This sample includes further DNA sequences coding for the same CDR3. CDR3 sequence (DNA): TGTGCCAGCAGCTTGGTCGGAGGGGGCGCCTATGGCTACACCTTC. Its protein product is CASSLVGGGAYGYTF. The V gene is TRBV5-4, the J gene TRBJ1-2, with 7 bases that match TRBD1. Germline V lookup: CDR1 SGHNT, CDR2 YYREEE (reference sequence). With V trimmed by 0 bases and J by 4 bases, 6 bases remained unmatched. CDR3 length: 15 residues. Looking up the rest from reference TRBV5-4 and TRBJ1-2 gives the full variable domain: ETGVTQSPTHLIKTRGQQVTLRCSSQSGHNTVSWYQQALGQGPQFIFQYYREEENGRGNFPPRFSGLQFPNYSSELNVNALELDDSALYLCASSLVGGGAYGYTFGSGTRLTVV.

The rearrangement joins TRBV7-2 to TRBJ2-7; 8 bases match TRBD2. The CDR3 contains 15 residues. Germline lookup yields CDR1 SGHTA and CDR2 FQGNSA. With V trimmed by 5 bases and J by 3 bases, 9 bases remained unmatched. The CDR3 here is CASSLDGLAGYEQYF. The DNA of the CDR3 is TGTGCCAGCAGCCTAGACGGGCTAGCGGGCTACGAGCAGTACTTC.

V is TRBV5-8 and J is TRBJ2-5, with 7 bases lining up with TRBD2. V shed 2 bases and J 5 bases; nucleotides not matched to a gene: 3. Germline CDR1 SGHTS, CDR2 YDEGEE. The CDR3 covers 13 residues. The CDR3 DNA follows: TGTGCCAGCAGCTTCGGGGGGTCCGAGACCCAGTACTTC. This sequence encodes CASSFGGSETQYF.

This chain links TRBV5-1 with TRBJ2-7; 9 nucleotides line up with TRBD2. The V and J ends lost 3 bases and 0 bases, in that order; junction bases with no gene match: 7. CDR1 and CDR2 from the germline V gene are SGHRS and YFSETQ. The CDR3 runs to 16 residues. CDR3 region: CASSYTSGPSSYEQYF. CDR3 nucleotides: TGCGCCAGCAGCTACACTAGCGGGCCCAGCTCCTACGAGCAGTACTTC. Drawing the rest from reference TRBV5-1 and TRBJ2-7, the complete variable domain is KAGVTQTPRYLIKTRGQQVTLSCSPISGHRSVSWYQQTPGQGLQFLFEYFSETQRNKGNFPGRFSGRQFSNSRSEMNVSTLELGDSALYLCASSYTSGPSSYEQYFGPGTRLTVT.

The CDR3 DNA reads as TGTGCCACGGGACTAGCGGAAGACGTCCGCTACAATGAGCAGTTCTTC. This codes for CATGLAEDVRYNEQFF. The V and J genes are TRBV5-4 and TRBJ2-1; 11 nucleotides align to TRBD2. In germline, CDR1 is SGHNT, CDR2 YYREEE (reference sequence). The CDR3 runs to 16 residues. With 9 bases clipped from V and 3 bases from J, the junction kept 11 bases outside the gene matches.

The rearrangement joins TRBV5-1 to TRBJ1-2, with a tentative D call TRBD1 (6 bases). The CDR3 runs to 17 residues. Germline CDR1 is SGHRS and CDR2 is YFSETQ. Trimming stripped 1 base from V and 4 bases from J, with 20 bases between. The CDR3 DNA is TGCGCCAGCAGCTTGACTCGGACAGCTTCCTATTTCTATGGCTACACCTTC. Amino acid sequence: CASSLTRTASYFYGYTF.

There are a few counts of this clone. V usage is TRBV7-9 and J usage is TRBJ1-6; weak D call: TRBD1 (6 bases). This CDR3 is built from 13 residues. Germline CDR1 SEHNR, CDR2 FQNEAQ (reference sequence). V lost 3 bases to trimming and J lost 10 bases, with 10 bases between them. CDR3: CASSFTQGSPLHF. The CDR3 nucleotides are TGTGCCAGCAGCTTTACACAGGGATCACCCCTCCACTTT. Based on the CDR3 plus reference TRBV7-9 and TRBJ1-6, the full variable domain is DTGVSQNPRHKITKRGQNVTFRCDPISEHNRLYWYRQTLGQGPEFLTYFQNEAQLEKSRLLSDRFSAERPKGSFSTLEIQRTEQGDSAMYLCASSFTQGSPLHFGNGTRLTVT.

This clone was observed a handful of times. The chain employs TRBV9 and TRBJ1-5; no definite D call. The CDR3 covers 14 residues. Germline V gives CDR1 SGDLS, CDR2 YYNGEE. Trimming pared 4 bases from V and 0 bases from J, leaving 8 bases between. The DNA for the CDR3 is TGTGCCAGCAGCCCTTATAATAGCAATCAGCCCCAGCATTTT. This sequence encodes CASSPYNSNQPQHF.